Below, one T cell receptor beta chain is given with its context. Its antigen is not known. The sample belongs to a study of cytomegalovirus exposure and HLA in healthy donors. Primers for the PCR totalled 60 Vbeta and 13 Jbeta. Libraries were prepared by immunoSEQ multiplex PCR; TCRdb keeps only in-frame clonotypes and omits some of them. The sample includes under 200,000 clones, more than 70% of them seen just once. The study, taken as a whole, reports: The study listed some 160 cytomegalovirus-associated TCR beta chains. A few CMV-associated chains proved CMV antigen-specific in vitro.

Germline-derived CDR1 and CDR2 are KGHSH and LQKENI. V was cut by 6 bases and J by 4 bases, with 16 bases left in between. The CDR3 consists of 14 residues. The chain combines TRBV18 with TRBJ2-7, with D possibly being TRBD2 (6 bases). The sample taken for sequencing was PBMCs. The receptor's source is a male donor in good health and CMV-seronegative. DNA for the CDR3: TGTGCCAGCTCCGCGGGACGTCTCCTTTACGAGCAGTACTTC. It yields the protein CASSAGRLLYEQYF.